This TCR beta chain was recovered during a study of cytomegalovirus exposure and HLA in healthy donors. Only a few counts were recorded for this clone. Its antigen is not known. Study-wide findings and caveats: Earlier analysis found most TCR beta V segments productive about 87% or about 30% of the time. Most TCRs appeared rarely, but some public TCRs recurred in many donors.

The PCR ran on 60 Vbeta and 13 Jbeta primers. Profiled with immunoSEQ multiplex PCR; TCRdb holds only in-frame clones, not every one. Here the sample spans about 110,000 clones, under 85% being singletons. The ends were cut back, 5 bases at V and 8 bases at J, with 15 bases in the middle. Germline assignment: CDR1 SEHNR and CDR2 FQNEAQ (reference sequence). CDR3 length equals 13 residues. The V gene is TRBV7-9, the J gene TRBJ1-2, with D tentatively TRBD1 (6 bases). The origin of this receptor is a middle-aged man in good health and CMV-seronegative. The material sequenced was PBMCs. The CDR3, as DNA: TGTGCCAGCAGCCACAAGACAGGTGAAGGCTACACCTTC. Translating gives CASSHKTGEGYTF. Full variable domain (outside the CDR3, taken from reference TRBV7-9 and TRBJ1-2): DTGVSQNPRHKITKRGQNVTFRCDPISEHNRLYWYRQTLGQGPEFLTYFQNEAQLEKSRLLSDRFSAERPKGSFSTLEIQRTEQGDSAMYLCASSHKTGEGYTFGSGTRLTVV.